Sequencing of this T cell receptor (beta chain) was carried out in a study of T cell responses to AZD1222 COVID-19 vaccine. Whole-study results and caveats: Clonal diversity was possibly underestimated, and white British individuals and females predominated among donors. Repertoires in all cases were sampled only once the peak T cell response had passed.

Between the trimmed V and J ends, which lost 5 bases and 3 bases, there was a span of 28 bases. The CDR3 spans 19 residues. The germline V gene encodes CDR1 GTSNPN and CDR2 SVGIG (reference sequence). A remark on this clone: The target antigen is unknown.

Second-dose timings of about 4 or about 12 weeks were pooled. Sequencing was performed with immunoSEQ multiplex PCR; in TCRdb, only in-frame clones are kept and a portion is missing. This table holds fewer than 110,000 clones, roughly 90% found once. The sequences come from peripheral blood, collected 28 days after the second AZD1222 dose. This chain joins TRBV30 and TRBJ2-2, with D uncertain. This TCR derives from an adult who received the AZD1222 COVID-19 vaccine. Written as DNA, the CDR3 is TGTGCCTGGTTAGGAGAAGGCTTCGCTCAGGTGGGTGACACCGGGGAGCTGTTTTTT. As protein: CAWLGEGFAQVGDTGELFF.